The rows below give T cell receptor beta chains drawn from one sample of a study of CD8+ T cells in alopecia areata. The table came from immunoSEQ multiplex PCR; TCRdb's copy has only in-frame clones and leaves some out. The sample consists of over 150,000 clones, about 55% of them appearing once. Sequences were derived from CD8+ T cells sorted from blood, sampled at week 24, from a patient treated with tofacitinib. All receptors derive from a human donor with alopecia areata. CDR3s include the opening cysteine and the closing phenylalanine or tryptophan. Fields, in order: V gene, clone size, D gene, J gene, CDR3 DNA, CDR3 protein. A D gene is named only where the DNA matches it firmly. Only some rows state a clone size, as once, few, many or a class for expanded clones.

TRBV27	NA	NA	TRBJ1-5	TGTGCCAGCAGTTTGGGGCGCAATCAGCCCCAGCATTTT	CASSLGRNQPQHF
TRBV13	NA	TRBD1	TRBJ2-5	TGTGCCAGCAGCCCACCCACAGGGGGCGAAGACCAAGAGACCCAGTACTTC	CASSPPTGGEDQETQYF
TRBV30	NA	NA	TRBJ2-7	TGTGCCTCAAGCGACTCCTACGAGCAGTACTTC	CASSDSYEQYF
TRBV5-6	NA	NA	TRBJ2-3	TGTGCCAGCAGTACAGTTGGGGGAGATACGCAGTATTTT	CASSTVGGDTQYF
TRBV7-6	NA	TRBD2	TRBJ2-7	TGTGCCAGCAGCTCTAGCGGGGGGCCCGAGCAGTACTTC	CASSSSGGPEQYF
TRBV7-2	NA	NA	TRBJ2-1	TGTGCCAGCAGCTTAGGTCCGGGCAATGAGCAGTTCTTC	CASSLGPGNEQFF
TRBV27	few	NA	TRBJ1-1	TGTGCCAGCAGTTTGTCAAAGGTCACTGAAGCTTTCTTT	CASSLSKVTEAFF
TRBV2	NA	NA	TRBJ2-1	TGTGCCAGCAGCGGAGACGGTCGATCCTACAATGAGCAGTTCTTC	CASSGDGRSYNEQFF
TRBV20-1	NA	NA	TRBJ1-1	TGCAGTGCTTGGGACAATGAAGCTTTCTTT	CSAWDNEAFF
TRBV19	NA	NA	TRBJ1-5	TGTGCCAGTAGTATCTTAGGGGCCAGTCAGCCCCAGCATTTT	CASSILGASQPQHF
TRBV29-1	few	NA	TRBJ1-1	TGCAGCGTTGAACAGCCTGAAGCTTTCTTT	CSVEQPEAFF
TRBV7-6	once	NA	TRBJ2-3	TGTGCCAGCAGCCCCCGGGTAACTGGGACTTCTAGCACAGATACGCAGTATTTT	CASSPRVTGTSSTDTQYF
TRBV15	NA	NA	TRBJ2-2	TGTGCCACCAGCAGAGAGACAGGGGAGCTGTTTTTT	CATSRETGELFF
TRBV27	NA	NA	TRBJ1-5	TGTGCCAGCAGTTCCTCTGGGGGCAACCAGCCCCAGCATTTT	CASSSSGGNQPQHF
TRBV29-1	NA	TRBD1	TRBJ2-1	TGCAGCGCTGGACAGGGGAGTTCCTACAATGAGCAGTTCTTC	CSAGQGSSYNEQFF
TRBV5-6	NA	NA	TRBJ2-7	TGTGCCAGCAGCTTGGGCGGGGCCCTCTACGAGCAGTACTTC	CASSLGGALYEQYF
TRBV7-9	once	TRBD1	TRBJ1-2	TGTGCCAGCAGCTTAGCGGGCCAGGGGGGAGGCTACACCTTC	CASSLAGQGGGYTF